The source of this TCR beta chain is a study of T cell repertoires in cytomegalovirus infection. Overall study context: Public TCR beta signatures marked donors with CMV infection and the matching HLA.

Turning to this clonotype: Its antigen is not identified.

The CDR3 runs to 13 residues. CDR1 and CDR2 (germline): SGHVS, FNYEAQ. After removal of 5 bases from V and 11 bases from J, the junction contained 11 bases not matched to a gene. TCRdb re-called the reads with MiXCR, one entry per CDR3 protein. The sample yields about 740,000 distinct CDR3 sequences, 35% seen once. Notes on the study in general: Cumulated frequencies of public TCR beta families served to identify carriers of CMV plus the relevant HLA. In two of eight donors, the top clonotype was HLA-C-restricted CMV-specific.

The sample was PBMCs. The TCR comes from a human donor in good health (CMV status not recorded). Some clones in this sample may be carry-over from other donors' samples. The chain links TRBV7-6 to TRBJ1-1, with 7 bases matching TRBD1. This chain's CDR3 is CASSEEQGSDAFF. DNA for the CDR3: TGTGCCAGCAGCGAGGAACAGGGGTCGGATGCTTTCTTT.